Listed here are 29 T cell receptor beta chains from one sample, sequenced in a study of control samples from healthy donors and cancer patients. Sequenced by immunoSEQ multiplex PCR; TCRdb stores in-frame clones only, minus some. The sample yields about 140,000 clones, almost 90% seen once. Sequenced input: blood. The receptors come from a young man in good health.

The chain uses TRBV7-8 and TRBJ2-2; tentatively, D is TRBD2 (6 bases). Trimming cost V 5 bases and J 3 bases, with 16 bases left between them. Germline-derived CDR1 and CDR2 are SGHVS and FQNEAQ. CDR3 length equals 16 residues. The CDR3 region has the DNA TGTGCCAGCAGCGCCCGGGGGTTGGGGTACACCGGGGAGCTGTTTTTT. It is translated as CASSARGLGYTGELFF.

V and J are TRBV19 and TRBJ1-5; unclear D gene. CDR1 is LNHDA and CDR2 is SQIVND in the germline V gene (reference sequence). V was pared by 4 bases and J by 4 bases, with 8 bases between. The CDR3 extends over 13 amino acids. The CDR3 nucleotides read TGTGCCAGTAGTAAGTCCATTAATCAGCCCCAGCATTTT. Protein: CASSKSINQPQHF. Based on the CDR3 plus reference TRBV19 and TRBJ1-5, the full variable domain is DGGITQSPKYLFRKEGQNVTLSCEQNLNHDAMYWYRQDPGQGLRLIYYSQIVNDFQKGDIAEGYSVSREKKESFPLTVTSAQKNPTAFYLCASSKSINQPQHFGDGTRLSIL.

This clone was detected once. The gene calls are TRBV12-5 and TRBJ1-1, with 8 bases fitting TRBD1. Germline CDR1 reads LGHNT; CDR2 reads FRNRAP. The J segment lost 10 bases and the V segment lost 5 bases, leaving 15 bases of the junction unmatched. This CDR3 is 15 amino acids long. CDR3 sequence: CASGPVRDRGKRAFF. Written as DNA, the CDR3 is TGTGCTAGTGGTCCCGTCCGAGACAGGGGCAAGAGAGCTTTCTTT.

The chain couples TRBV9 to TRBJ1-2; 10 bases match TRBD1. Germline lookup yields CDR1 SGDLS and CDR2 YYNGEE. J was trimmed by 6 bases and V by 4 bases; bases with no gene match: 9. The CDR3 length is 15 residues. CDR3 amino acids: CASSSDRGRKNGYTF. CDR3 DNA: TGTGCCAGCAGCTCCGACAGGGGGCGAAAAAATGGCTACACCTTC.

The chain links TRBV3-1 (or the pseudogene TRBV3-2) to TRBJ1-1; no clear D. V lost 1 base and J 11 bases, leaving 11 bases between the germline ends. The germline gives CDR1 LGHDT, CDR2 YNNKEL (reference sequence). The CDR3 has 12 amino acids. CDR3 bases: TGTGCCAGCAGCCAAGCGAAAGGGTTTGCTTTCTTT. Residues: CASSQAKGFAFF.

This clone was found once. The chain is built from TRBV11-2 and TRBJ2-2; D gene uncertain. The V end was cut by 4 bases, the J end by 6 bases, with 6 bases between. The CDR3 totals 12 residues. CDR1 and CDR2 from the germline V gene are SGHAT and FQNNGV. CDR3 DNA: TGTGCCAGCAGCTCGGTAGCCGGGGAGCTGTTTTTT. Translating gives CASSSVAGELFF.

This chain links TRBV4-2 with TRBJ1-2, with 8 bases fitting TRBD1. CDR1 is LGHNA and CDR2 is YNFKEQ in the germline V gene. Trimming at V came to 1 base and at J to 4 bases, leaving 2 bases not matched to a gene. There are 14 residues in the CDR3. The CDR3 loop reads CASSQAGGLYGYTF. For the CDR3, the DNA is TGTGCCAGCAGCCAAGCAGGGGGCCTCTATGGCTACACCTTC.

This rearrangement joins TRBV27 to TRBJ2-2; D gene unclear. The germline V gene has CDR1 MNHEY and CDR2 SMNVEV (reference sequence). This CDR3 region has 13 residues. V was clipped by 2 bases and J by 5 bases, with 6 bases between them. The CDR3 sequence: CASSLTETGELFF. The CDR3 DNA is TGTGCCAGCAGTTTAACAGAAACCGGGGAGCTGTTTTTT.

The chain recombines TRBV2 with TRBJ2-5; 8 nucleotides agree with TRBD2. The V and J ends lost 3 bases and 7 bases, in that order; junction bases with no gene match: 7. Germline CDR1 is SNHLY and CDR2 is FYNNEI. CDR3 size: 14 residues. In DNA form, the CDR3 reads TGTGCCAGCAGTGACGAAGCGGGGGTCGGGACCCAGTACTTC. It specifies CASSDEAGVGTQYF.

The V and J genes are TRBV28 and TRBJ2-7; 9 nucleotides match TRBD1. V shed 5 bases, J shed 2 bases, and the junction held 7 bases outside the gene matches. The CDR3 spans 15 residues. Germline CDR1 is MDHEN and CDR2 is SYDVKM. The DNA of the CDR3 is TGTGCCAGCAGTCCCCTCAGGACAGGGGCCTACGAGCAGTACTTC. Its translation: CASSPLRTGAYEQYF.

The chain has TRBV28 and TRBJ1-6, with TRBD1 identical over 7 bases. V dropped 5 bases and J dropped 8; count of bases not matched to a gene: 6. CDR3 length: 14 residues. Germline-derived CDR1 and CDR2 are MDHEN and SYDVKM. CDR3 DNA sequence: TGTGCCAGCAGTACAGGGGATCGAGATTCACCCCTCCACTTT. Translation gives CASSTGDRDSPLHF. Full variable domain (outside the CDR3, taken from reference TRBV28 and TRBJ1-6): DVKVTQSSRYLVKRTGEKVFLECVQDMDHENMFWYRQDPGLGLRLIYFSYDVKMKEKGDIPEGYSVSREKKERFSLILESASTNQTSMYLCASSTGDRDSPLHFGNGTRLTVT.

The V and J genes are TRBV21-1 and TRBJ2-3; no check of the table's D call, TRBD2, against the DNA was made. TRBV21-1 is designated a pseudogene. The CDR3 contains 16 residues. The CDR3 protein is CASSKGGGLAVDTQYF. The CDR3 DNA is TGTGCCAGCAGCAAAGGGGGGGGACTAGCGGTAGATACGCAGTATTTT.

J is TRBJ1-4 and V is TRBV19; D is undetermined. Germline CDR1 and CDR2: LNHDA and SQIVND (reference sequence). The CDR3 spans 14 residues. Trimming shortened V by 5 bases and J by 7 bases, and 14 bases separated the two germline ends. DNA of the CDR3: TGTGCCAGTAGTCTTGTCTTCAGAGGTGAAAAACTGTTTTTT. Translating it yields CASSLVFRGEKLFF.

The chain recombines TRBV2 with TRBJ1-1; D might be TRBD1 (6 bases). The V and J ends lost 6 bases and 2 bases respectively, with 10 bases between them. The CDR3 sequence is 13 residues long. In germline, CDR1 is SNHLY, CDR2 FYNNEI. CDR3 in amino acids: CASSGTPNTEAFF. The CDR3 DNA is TGTGCCAGCAGCGGGACACCCAACACTGAAGCTTTCTTT.

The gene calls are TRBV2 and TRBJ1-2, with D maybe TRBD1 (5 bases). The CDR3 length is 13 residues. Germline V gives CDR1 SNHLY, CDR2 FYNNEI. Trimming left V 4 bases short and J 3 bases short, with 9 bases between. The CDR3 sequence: CASSVQGDYGYTF. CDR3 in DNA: TGTGCCAGCAGTGTTCAGGGAGACTATGGCTACACCTTC.

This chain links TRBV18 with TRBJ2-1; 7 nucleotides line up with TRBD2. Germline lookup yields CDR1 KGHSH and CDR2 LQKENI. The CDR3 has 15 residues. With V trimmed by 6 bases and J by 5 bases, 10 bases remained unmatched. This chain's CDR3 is CASSPREGPNNEQFF. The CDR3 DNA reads TGTGCCAGCTCTCCCAGGGAGGGGCCGAACAATGAGCAGTTCTTC.

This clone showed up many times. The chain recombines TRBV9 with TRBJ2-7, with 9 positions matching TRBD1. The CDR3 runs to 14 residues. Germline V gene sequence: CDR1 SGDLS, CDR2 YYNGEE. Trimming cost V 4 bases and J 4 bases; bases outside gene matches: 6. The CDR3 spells CASSPGQGFYEQYF. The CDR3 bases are TGTGCCAGCAGCCCGGGACAGGGTTTTTACGAGCAGTACTTC.

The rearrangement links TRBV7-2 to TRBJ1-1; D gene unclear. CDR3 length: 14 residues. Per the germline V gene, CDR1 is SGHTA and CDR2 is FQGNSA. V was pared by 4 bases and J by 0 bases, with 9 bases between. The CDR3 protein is CASSSTPVNTEAFF. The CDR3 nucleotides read TGTGCCAGCAGCTCAACTCCAGTGAACACTGAAGCTTTCTTT.

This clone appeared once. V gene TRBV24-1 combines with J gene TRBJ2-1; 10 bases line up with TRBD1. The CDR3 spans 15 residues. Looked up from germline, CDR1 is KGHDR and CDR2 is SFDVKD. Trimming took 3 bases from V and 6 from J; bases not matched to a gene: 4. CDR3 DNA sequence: TGTGCCACCAGTGATCTCTGGACAGGGGGCAATGAGCAGTTCTTC. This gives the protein CATSDLWTGGNEQFF.

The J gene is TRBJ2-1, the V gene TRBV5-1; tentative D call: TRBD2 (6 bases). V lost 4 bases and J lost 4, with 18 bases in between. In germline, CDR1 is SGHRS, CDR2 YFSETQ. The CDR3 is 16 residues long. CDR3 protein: CASSPLAGNPYNEQFF. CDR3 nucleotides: TGCGCCAGCAGCCCTCTGGCGGGGAACCCATACAATGAGCAGTTCTTC.

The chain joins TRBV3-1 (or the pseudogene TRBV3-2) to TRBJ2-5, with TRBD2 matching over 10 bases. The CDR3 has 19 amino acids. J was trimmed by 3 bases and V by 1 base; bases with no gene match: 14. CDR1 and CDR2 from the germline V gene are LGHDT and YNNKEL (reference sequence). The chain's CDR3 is CASSQATEISGGPEETQYF. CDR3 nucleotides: TGTGCCAGCAGCCAAGCCACCGAGATTAGCGGGGGGCCCGAAGAGACCCAGTACTTC.

The CDR3 DNA follows: TGTGCCAGCAGTTTGCTAGGTCAGCCCCAGCATTTT. Its protein product is CASSLLGQPQHF. V usage is TRBV28 and J usage is TRBJ1-5; no clear D. From germline, CDR1 is MDHEN and CDR2 SYDVKM. The V end lost 3 bases, the J end lost 6 bases, and 6 bases lay between the germline ends. The CDR3 length is 12 residues. The entire variable domain, with the rest obtained from reference TRBV28 and TRBJ1-5, is as follows: DVKVTQSSRYLVKRTGEKVFLECVQDMDHENMFWYRQDPGLGLRLIYFSYDVKMKEKGDIPEGYSVSREKKERFSLILESASTNQTSMYLCASSLLGQPQHFGDGTRLSIL.

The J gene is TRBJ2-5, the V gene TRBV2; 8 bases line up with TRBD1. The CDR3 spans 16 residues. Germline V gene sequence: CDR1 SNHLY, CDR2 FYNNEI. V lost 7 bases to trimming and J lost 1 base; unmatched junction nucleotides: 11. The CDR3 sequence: CASTLPGQAVQETQYF. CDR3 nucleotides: TGTGCCAGCACATTGCCGGGACAGGCGGTCCAAGAGACCCAGTACTTC.

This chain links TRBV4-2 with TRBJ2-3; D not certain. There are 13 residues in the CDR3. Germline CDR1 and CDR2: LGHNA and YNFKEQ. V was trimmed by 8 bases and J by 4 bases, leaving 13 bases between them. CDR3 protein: CASGPTDSDTQYF. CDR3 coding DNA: TGTGCCAGCGGCCCTACAGATTCAGATACGCAGTATTTT.

CDR3 sequence reads: CASMGYNSPLHF. The CDR3, as DNA: TGTGCCAGTATGGGTTATAATTCACCCCTCCACTTT. V and J are TRBV19 and TRBJ1-6; D unclear. Trimming took 7 bases from V and 4 from J, leaving 5 bases between them. Looked up from germline, CDR1 is LNHDA and CDR2 is SQIVND (reference sequence). The CDR3 spans 12 residues.

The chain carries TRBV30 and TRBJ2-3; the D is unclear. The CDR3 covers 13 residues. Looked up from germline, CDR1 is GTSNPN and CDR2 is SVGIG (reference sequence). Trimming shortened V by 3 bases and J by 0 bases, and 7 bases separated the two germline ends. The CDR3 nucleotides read TGTGCCTGGAGGCTAAGGAGCACAGATACGCAGTATTTT. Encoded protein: CAWRLRSTDTQYF. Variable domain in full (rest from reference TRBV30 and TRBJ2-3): SQTIHQWPATLVQPVGSPLSLECTVEGTSNPNLYWYRQAAGRGLQLLFYSVGIGQISSEVPQNLSASRPQDRQFILSSKKLLLSDSGFYLCAWRLRSTDTQYFGPGTRLTVL.

CDR3 loop: CASSRDSFYEQYF. DNA of the CDR3: TGTGCCAGCAGCCGAGACAGCTTTTACGAGCAGTACTTC. This chain links TRBV14 with TRBJ2-7; tentatively, D is TRBD1 (5 bases). The V gene lost 4 bases and the J gene lost 4 bases, with 11 bases spanning the gap. The germline V gene has CDR1 SGHDN and CDR2 FVKESK. CDR3 length: 13 amino acids.

CDR3 loop: CASTLRGPSYNEQFF. CDR3 coding DNA: TGTGCCAGTACCCTCAGGGGTCCTTCCTACAATGAGCAGTTCTTC. The J gene is TRBJ2-1, the V gene TRBV19; D may be TRBD1 (6 bases). The CDR3 has 15 amino acids. Germline V CDR1 and CDR2: LNHDA, SQIVND (reference sequence). Trimming removed 7 bases from V and 1 base from J, with 14 bases in between.

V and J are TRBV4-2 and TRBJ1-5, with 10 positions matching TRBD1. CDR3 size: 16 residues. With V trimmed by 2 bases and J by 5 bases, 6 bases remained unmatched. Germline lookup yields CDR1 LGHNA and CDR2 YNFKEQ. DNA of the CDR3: TGTGCCAGCAGCCAAACCGGGACAGGGGCCGATCAGCCCCAGCATTTT. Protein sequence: CASSQTGTGADQPQHF.